These 15 T cell receptor beta chains came from one sample sequenced in a study of response to subunit inactivated influenza vaccine. TCRdb reanalysed the RT-PCR reads using MiXCR and keeps one entry per CDR3 protein. There are more than 700,000 distinct CDR3 sequences in the sample; about 20% occur only once, and roughly a tenth lies in the top ten. Sequenced here: PBMCs from blood, sampled 4 to 6 days after vaccination. The source is a man aged 45-60 years who received an inactivated influenza vaccine.

For this clonotype: A much more abundant neighbour one base away suggests this may be a read error. The rearrangement uses TRBV24-1 and TRBJ2-7; 8 bases line up with TRBD1. The CDR3 loop spans 12 amino acids. The J segment lost 3 bases and the V segment lost 7 bases, leaving 1 base of the junction unmatched. CDR1 and CDR2 (germline): KGHDR, SFDVKD. The CDR3 nucleotides are TGTGCCACCAGCGGACAGGGCTACGAGCAGTACTTC. Its translation: CATSGQGYEQYF.

The rearrangement links TRBV7-2 to TRBJ2-1; D uncertain. Looked up from germline, CDR1 is SGHTA and CDR2 is FQGNSA. V was pared by 2 bases and J by 8 bases, with 13 bases between. The CDR3 extends over 14 amino acids. In DNA form, the CDR3 reads TGTGCCAGCAGCTTACCCATAGGAATTCATGAGCAGTTCTTC. This gives the protein CASSLPIGIHEQFF.

The chain employs TRBV25-1 and TRBJ1-2; no clear D gene. The CDR3 covers 14 residues. The V end lost 3 bases, the J end lost 4 bases, and 12 bases lay between the germline ends. Germline-derived CDR1 and CDR2 are MGHDK and SYGVNS. In DNA form, the CDR3 reads TGTGCCAGCAGTGATACCGGGCGCGTCTATGGCTACACCTTC. Its protein product is CASSDTGRVYGYTF.

The chain is built from TRBV20-1 and TRBJ1-5, with a possible D match to TRBD1 (6 bases). Per the germline V gene, CDR1 is DFQATT and CDR2 is SNEGSKA (reference sequence). The CDR3 is 15 amino acids. The ends were cut back, 4 bases at V and 0 bases at J, with 13 bases in the middle. The CDR3 reads CSATPQGNSNQPQHF. The DNA of the CDR3 is TGCAGTGCTACACCCCAGGGGAATAGCAATCAGCCCCAGCATTTT.

This clonotype has only a few counts. The CDR3 is CASSRAGQGVDEQYF. The DNA of the CDR3 is TGTGCCAGCAGCCGCGCCGGACAGGGGGTAGATGAGCAGTACTTC. The V and J genes are TRBV11-1 and TRBJ2-7; 10 bases agree with TRBD1. Germline V gene sequence: CDR1 SGHAT, CDR2 FQDESV (reference sequence). Losses at the gene ends were 5 bases for V and 7 bases for J; bases not matched to a gene: 11. The CDR3 is made up of 15 amino acids.

This clonotype was counted many times. The chain is built from TRBV20-1 and TRBJ2-3; D is perhaps TRBD1 or TRBD2 (6 bases each). V lost 3 bases and J lost 0, with 13 bases in between. The CDR3 is 15 amino acids. Germline-derived CDR1 and CDR2 are DFQATT and SNEGSKA (reference sequence). The CDR3 reads CSASFGGGSTDTQYF. CDR3 nucleotide sequence: TGCAGTGCTAGCTTCGGAGGGGGGAGCACAGATACGCAGTATTTT.

The gene calls are TRBV7-9 and TRBJ1-5; the D gene is possibly TRBD1 (5 bases). CDR1 and CDR2 (germline): SEHNR, FQNEAQ (reference sequence). The CDR3 consists of 12 residues. V dropped 6 bases and J dropped 3 bases, with 6 bases sitting between them. The CDR3 loop is CASRTDNQPQHF. In DNA, the CDR3 is TGTGCCAGCAGGACAGACAATCAGCCCCAGCATTTT.

The sample holds a few counts of this clonotype. V and J are TRBV7-9 and TRBJ2-7, with unresolved D. Germline V gives CDR1 SEHNR, CDR2 FQNEAQ (reference sequence). This CDR3 region has 17 residues. V was cut by 5 bases and J by 3 bases, with 23 bases left in between. The DNA of the CDR3 is TGTGCCAGCAGCGGCCCCCCGGAACAGACCAACAACTACGAGCAGTACTTC. This sequence encodes CASSGPPEQTNNYEQYF. Filled out from reference TRBV7-9 and TRBJ2-7, the complete variable domain reads DTGVSQNPRHKITKRGQNVTFRCDPISEHNRLYWYRQTLGQGPEFLTYFQNEAQLEKSRLLSDRFSAERPKGSFSTLEIQRTEQGDSAMYLCASSGPPEQTNNYEQYFGPGTRLTVT.

In nucleotides, the CDR3 is TGTGCCAGCTCACTTGGGACTAGCGGGACACGCGAGCAGTACTTC. It yields the protein CASSLGTSGTREQYF. The J gene is TRBJ2-7, the V gene TRBV18; 13 nucleotides line up with TRBD2. Trimming took 4 bases from V and 6 from J; bases not matched to a gene: 6. The V gene's germline CDR1 is KGHSH and CDR2 LQKENI. The CDR3 consists of 15 residues.

The rearrangement uses TRBV20-1 and TRBJ2-2, with TRBD1 matching 10 bases. Germline CDR1 DFQATT, CDR2 SNEGSKA (reference sequence). The CDR3 runs to 16 residues. This CDR3 reads CSVARQGALRTGELFF. DNA for the CDR3: TGCAGCGTCGCCAGACAGGGGGCGCTTCGCACCGGGGAGCTGTTTTTT.

V and J are TRBV27 and TRBJ2-3; the D gene is possibly TRBD2 (5 bases). The germline V and J ends were trimmed by 2 bases and 0 bases, with 12 bases remaining between them. The CDR3 totals 16 residues. Germline V lookup: CDR1 MNHEY, CDR2 SMNVEV (reference sequence). Written as DNA, the CDR3 is TGTGCCAGCAGTTTAGGGGTCAGGACTAGCACAGATACGCAGTATTTT. Amino acids: CASSLGVRTSTDTQYF.

The chain carries TRBV12-3 or TRBV12-4 and TRBJ1-2, with 7 bases that match TRBD1. V was clipped by 7 bases and J by 2 bases; unmatched bases: 7. This CDR3 contains 14 residues. The CDR3 loop is CASTTDRTNYGYTF. Written as DNA, the CDR3 is TGTGCCAGCACCACGGACAGGACAAACTATGGCTACACCTTC.

A few counts support this clonotype. The chain carries TRBV6-5 and TRBJ2-3; D ambiguous. Per germline, CDR1 MNHEY and CDR2 SVGAGI. The CDR3 totals 14 residues. V gave up 2 bases and J gave up 5 bases, with 11 bases separating them. The CDR3 DNA reads as TGTGCCAGCAGTTACACCAGGCCCGAAGATACGCAGTATTTT. Its translation is CASSYTRPEDTQYF.

The CDR3 nucleotides read TGTGCCAGCTCTCCGGCCGGGACTAGTAACGATGAGCAGTTCTTC. The encoded protein is CASSPAGTSNDEQFF. The chain combines TRBV7-9 with TRBJ2-1, with 8 bases fitting TRBD2. The J segment lost 8 bases and the V segment lost 8 bases, leaving 14 bases of the junction unmatched. CDR1 SEHNR and CDR2 FQNEAQ come from the germline V gene (reference sequence). This CDR3 has 15 residues. The complete variable domain, with remaining parts taken from reference TRBV7-9 and TRBJ2-1, reads DTGVSQNPRHKITKRGQNVTFRCDPISEHNRLYWYRQTLGQGPEFLTYFQNEAQLEKSRLLSDRFSAERPKGSFSTLEIQRTEQGDSAMYLCASSPAGTSNDEQFFGPGTRLTVL.

The CDR3 is CATQDNQPQHF. In DNA, the CDR3 is TGTGCCACCCAAGACAATCAGCCCCAGCATTTT. The rearrangement links TRBV6-2 or TRBV6-3 to TRBJ1-5; D gene ambiguous. Germline lookup yields CDR1 MNHEY and CDR2 SVGEGT. This CDR3 has 11 residues. Trimming pared 10 bases from V and 3 bases from J, leaving 7 bases between.